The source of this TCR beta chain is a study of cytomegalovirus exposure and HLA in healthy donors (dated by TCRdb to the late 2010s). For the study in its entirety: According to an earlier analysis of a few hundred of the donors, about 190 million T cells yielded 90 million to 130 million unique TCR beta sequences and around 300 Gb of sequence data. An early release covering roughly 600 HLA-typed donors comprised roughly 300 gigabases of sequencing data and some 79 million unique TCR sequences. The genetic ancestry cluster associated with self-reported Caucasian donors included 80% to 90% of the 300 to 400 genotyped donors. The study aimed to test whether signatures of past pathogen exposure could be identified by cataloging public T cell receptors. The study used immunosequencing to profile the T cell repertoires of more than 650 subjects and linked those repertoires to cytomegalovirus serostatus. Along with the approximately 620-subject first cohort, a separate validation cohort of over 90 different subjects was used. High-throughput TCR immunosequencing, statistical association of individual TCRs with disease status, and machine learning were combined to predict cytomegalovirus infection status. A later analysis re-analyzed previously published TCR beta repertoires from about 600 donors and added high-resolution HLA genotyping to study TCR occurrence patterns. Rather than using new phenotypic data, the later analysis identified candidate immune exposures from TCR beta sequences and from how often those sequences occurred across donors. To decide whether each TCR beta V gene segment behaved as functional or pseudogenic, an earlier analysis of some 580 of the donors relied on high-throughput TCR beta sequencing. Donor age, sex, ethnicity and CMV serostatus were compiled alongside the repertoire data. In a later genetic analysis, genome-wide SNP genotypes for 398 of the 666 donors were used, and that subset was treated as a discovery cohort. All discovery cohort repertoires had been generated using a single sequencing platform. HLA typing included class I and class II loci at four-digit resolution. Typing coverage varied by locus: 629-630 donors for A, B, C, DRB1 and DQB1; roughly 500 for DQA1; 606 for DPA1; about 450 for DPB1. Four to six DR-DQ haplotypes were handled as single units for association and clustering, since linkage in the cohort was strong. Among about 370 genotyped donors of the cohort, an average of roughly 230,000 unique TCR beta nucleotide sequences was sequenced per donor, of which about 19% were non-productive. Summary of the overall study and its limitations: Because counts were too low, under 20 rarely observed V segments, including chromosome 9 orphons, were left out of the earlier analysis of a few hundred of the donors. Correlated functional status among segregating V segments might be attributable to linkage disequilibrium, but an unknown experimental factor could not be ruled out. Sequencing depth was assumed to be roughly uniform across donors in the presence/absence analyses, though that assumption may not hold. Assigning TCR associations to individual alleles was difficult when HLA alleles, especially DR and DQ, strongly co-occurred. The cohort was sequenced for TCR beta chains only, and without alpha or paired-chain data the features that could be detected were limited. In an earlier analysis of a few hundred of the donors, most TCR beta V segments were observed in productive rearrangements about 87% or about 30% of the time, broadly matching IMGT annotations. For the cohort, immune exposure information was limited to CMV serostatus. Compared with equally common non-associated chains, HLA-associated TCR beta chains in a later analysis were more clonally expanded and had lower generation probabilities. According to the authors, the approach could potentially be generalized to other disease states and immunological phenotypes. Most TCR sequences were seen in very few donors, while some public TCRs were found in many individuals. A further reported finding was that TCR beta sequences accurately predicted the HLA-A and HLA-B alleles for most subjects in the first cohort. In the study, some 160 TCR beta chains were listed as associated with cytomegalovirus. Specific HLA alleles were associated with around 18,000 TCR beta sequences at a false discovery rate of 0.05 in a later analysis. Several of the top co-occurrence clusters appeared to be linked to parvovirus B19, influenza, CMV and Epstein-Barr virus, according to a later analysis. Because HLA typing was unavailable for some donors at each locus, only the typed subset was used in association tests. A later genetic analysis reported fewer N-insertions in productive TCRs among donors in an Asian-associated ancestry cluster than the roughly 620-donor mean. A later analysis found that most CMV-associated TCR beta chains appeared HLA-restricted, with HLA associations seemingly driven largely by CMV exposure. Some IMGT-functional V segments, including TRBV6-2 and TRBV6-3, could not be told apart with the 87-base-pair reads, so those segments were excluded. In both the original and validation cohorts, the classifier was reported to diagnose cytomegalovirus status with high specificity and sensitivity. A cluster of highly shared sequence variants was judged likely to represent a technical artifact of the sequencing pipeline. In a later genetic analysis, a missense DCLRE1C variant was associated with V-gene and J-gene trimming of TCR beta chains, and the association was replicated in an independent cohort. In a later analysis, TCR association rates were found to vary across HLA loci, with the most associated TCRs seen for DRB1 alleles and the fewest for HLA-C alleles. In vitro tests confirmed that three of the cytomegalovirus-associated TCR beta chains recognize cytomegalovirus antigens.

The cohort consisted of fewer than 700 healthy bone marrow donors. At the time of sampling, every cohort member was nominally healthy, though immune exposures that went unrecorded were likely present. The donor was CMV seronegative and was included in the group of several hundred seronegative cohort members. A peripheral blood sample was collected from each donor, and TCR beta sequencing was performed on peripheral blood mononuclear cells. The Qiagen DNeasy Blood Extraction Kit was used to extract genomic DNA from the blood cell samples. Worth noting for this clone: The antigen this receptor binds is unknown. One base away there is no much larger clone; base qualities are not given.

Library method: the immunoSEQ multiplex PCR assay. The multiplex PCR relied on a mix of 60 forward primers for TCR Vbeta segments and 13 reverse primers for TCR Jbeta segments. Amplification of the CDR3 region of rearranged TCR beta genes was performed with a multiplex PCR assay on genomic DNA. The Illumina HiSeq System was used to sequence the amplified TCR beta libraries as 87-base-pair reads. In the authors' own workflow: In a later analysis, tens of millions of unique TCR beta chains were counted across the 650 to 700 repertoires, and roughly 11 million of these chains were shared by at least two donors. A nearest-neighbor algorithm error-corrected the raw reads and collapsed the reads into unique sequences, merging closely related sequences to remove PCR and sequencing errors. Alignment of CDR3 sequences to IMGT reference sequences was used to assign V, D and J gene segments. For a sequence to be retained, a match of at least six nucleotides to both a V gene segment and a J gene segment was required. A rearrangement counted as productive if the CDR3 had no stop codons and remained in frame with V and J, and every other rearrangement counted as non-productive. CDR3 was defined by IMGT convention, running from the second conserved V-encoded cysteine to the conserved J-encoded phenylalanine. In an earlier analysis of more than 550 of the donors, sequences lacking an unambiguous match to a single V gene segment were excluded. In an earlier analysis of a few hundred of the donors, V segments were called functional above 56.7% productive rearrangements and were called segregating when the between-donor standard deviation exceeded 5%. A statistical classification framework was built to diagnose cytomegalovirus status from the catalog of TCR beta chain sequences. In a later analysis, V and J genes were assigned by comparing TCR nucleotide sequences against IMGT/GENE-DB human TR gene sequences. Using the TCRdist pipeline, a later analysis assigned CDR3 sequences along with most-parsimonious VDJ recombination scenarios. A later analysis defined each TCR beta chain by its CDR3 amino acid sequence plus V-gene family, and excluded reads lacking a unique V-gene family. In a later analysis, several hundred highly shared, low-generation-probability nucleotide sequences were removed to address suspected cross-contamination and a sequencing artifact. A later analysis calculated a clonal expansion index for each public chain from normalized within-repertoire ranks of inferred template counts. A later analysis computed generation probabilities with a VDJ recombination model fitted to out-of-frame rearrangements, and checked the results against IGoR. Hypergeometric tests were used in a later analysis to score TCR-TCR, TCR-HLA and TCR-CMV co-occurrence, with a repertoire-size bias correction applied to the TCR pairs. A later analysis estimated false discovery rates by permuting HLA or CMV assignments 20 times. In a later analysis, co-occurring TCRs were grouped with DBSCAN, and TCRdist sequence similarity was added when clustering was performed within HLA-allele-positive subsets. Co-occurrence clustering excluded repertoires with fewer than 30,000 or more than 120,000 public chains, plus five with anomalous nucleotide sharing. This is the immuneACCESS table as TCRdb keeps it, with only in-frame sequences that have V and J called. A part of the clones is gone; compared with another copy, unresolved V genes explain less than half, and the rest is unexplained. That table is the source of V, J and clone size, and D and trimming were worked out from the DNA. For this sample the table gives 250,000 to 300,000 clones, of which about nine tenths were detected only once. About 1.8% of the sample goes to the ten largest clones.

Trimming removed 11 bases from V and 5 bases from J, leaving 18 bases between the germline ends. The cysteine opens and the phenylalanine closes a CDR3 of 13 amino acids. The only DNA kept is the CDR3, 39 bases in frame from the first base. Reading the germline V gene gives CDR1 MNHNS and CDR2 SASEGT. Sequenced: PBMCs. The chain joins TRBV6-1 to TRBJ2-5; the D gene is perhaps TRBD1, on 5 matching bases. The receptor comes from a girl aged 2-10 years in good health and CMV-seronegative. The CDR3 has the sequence CALWEAGRETQYF. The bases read TGTGCCCTTTGGGAAGCAGGGCGGGAGACCCAGTACTTC.